This T cell receptor (beta chain) was sequenced during a study of shared clonotypes between healthy human individuals. Across the study: Each donor contributed plates that comprised three CD4 naive, three CD4 memory, two CD8 naive and one CD8 memory.

The run depth of the assay was deep. TCRdb's table, derived via immunoSEQ multiplex PCR, lists solely in-frame clones and lacks some. The sample includes hundreds of thousands of clones, 80% to 95% of them seen just once. Terminally differentiated effector memory CD45RA+ cells were excluded by CCR7 positive selection of CD45RO-negative cells. Study-wide points: Lower generation probabilities were found for non-shared clonotypes than for those shared by all four donors.

In the case of this clone: Antigen: not known.

This TCR came from a man younger than 40 in good health. Sequenced input: naive CD8+ T cells sorted from blood.

In DNA, the CDR3 is TGCAGCGTTGAAGGGGGGTTCGGGACAGCCTACGAGCAGTACTTC. Amino acids: CSVEGGFGTAYEQYF. The chain employs TRBV29-1 and TRBJ2-7; TRBD1 matches 7 bases. The V and J ends lost 1 base and 2 bases, in that order; junction bases with no gene match: 8. Germline assignment: CDR1 SQVTM and CDR2 ANQGSEA. This CDR3 region has 15 residues.